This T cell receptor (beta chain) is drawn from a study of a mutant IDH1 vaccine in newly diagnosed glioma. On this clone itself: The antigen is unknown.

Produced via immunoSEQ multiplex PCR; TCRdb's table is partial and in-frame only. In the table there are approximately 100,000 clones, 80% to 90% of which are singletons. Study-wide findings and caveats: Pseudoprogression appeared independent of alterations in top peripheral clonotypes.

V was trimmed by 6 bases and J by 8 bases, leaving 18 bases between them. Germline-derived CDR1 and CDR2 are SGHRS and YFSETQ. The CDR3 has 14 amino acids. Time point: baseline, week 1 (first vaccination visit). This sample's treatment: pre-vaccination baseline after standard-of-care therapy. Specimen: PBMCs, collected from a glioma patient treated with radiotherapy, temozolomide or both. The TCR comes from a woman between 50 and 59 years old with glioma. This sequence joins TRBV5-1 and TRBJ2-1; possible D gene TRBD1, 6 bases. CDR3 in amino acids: CASTLREGGDEQFF. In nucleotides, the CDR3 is TGCGCCAGCACCCTTAGGGAAGGGGGTGATGAGCAGTTCTTC.